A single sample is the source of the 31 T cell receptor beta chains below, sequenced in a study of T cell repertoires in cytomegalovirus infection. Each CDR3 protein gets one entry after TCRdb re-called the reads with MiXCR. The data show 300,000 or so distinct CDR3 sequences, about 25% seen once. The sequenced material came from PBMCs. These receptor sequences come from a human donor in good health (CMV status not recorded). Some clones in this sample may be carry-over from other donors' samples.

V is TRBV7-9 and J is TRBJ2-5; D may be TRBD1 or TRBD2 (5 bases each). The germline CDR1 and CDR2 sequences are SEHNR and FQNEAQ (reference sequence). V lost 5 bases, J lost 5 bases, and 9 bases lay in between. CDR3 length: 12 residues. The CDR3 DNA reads TGTGCCAGCAGCCGGGACCTGGAGACCCAGTACTTC. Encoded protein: CASSRDLETQYF.

DNA of the CDR3: TGTGCCAGCAGCGATAGACTAGCGGGGACCCAAGAGACCCAGTACTTC. It yields the protein CASSDRLAGTQETQYF. The V gene is TRBV13, the J gene TRBJ2-5, with 11 positions matching TRBD2. The CDR3 is 16 amino acids. J gave up 1 base and V 5 bases, and 6 bases lay outside the gene matches. The V gene's germline CDR1 is PRHDT and CDR2 FYEKMQ (reference sequence).

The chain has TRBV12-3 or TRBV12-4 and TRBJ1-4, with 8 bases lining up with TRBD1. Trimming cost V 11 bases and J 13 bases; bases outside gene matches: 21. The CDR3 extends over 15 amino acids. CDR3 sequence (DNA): TGTGCCGGCACCCAGGGGGCCGTCATTAGAAGTGGACTGTTTTTT. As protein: CAGTQGAVIRSGLFF.

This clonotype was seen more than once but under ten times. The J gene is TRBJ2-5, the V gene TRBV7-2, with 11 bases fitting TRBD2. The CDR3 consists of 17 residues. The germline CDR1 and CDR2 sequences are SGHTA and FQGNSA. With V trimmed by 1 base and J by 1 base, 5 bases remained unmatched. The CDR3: CASSLVRLAGGQETQYF. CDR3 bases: TGTGCCAGCAGCTTAGTACGGCTAGCGGGGGGCCAAGAGACCCAGTACTTC.

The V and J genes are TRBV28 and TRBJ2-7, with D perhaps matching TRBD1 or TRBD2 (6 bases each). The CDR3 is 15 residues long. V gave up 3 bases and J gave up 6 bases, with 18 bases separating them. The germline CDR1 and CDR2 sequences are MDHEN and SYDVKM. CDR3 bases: TGTGCCAGCAGTTTCCGGGGGCGTATTTCAGGCGAGCAGTACTTC. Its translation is CASSFRGRISGEQYF.

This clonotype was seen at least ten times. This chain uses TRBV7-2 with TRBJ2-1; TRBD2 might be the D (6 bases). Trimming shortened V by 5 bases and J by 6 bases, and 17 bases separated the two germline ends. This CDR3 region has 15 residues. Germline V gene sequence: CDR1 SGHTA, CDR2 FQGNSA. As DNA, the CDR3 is TGTGCCAGCAGCCCCTCGAGTGGGACTGCCAATGAGCAGTTCTTC. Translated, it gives CASSPSSGTANEQFF.

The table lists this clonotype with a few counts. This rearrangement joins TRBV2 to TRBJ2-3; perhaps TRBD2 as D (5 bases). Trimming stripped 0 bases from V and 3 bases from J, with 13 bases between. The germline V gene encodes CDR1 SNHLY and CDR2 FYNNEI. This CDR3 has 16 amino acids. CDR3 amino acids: CASSEARRARTDTQYF. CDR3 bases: TGTGCCAGCAGTGAAGCGAGGCGGGCCCGGACAGATACGCAGTATTTT.

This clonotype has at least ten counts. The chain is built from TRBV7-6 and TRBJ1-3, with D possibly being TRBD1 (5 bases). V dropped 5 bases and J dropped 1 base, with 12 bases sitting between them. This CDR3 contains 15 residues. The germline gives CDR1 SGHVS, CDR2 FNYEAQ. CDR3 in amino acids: CASSLTGISGNTIYF. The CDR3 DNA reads TGTGCCAGCAGCCTAACAGGAATATCTGGAAACACCATATATTTT.

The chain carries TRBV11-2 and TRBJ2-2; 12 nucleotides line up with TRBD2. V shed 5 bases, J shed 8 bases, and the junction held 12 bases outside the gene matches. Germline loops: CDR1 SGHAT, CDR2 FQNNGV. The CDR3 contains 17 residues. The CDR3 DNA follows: TGTGCCAGCAGCCCACGACTAGCGGGGGCCCCTAGAGGGGAGCTGTTTTTT. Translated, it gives CASSPRLAGAPRGELFF.

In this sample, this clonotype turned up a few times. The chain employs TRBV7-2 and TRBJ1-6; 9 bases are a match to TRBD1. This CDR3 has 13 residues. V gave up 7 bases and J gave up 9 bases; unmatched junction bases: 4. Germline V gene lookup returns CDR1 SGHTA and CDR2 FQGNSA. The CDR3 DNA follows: TGTGCCAGCAACGACAGGGGGGGTTCACCCCTCCACTTT. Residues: CASNDRGGSPLHF. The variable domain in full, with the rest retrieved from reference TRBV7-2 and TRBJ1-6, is GAGVSQSPSNKVTEKGKDVELRCDPISGHTALYWYRQSLGQGLEFLIYFQGNSAPDKSGLPSDRFSAERTGGSVSTLTIQRTQQEDSAVYLCASNDRGGSPLHFGNGTRLTVT.

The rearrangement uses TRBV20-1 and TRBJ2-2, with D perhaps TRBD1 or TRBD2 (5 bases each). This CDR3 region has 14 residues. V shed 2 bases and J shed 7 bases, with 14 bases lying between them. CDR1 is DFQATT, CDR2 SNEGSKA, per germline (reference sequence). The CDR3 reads CSARPWDHNGELFF. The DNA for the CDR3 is TGCAGTGCTAGACCCTGGGACCACAACGGGGAGCTGTTTTTT.

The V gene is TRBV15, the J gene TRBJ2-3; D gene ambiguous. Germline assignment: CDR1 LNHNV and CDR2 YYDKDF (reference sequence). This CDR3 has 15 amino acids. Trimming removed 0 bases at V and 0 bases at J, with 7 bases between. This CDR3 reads CATSRDPTSTDTQYF. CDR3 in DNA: TGTGCCACCAGCAGAGATCCGACTAGCACAGATACGCAGTATTTT.

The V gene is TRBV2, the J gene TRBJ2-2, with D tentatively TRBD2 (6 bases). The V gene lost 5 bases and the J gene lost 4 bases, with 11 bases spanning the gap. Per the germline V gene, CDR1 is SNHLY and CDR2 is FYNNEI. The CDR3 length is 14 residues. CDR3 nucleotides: TGTGCCAGCAGTTCTGACGGGGGCACCGGGGAGCTGTTTTTT. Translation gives CASSSDGGTGELFF.

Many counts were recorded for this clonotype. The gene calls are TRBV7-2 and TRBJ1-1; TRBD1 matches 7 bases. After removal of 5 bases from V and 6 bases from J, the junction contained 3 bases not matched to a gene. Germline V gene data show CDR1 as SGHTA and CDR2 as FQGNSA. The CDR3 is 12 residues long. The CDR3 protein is CASSNRGPEAFF. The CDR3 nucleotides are TGTGCCAGCAGCAACAGGGGTCCTGAAGCTTTCTTT.

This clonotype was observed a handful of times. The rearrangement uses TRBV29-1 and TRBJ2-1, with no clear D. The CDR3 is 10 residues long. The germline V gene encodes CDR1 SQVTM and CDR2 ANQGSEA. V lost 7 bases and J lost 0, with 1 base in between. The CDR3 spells CSASYNEQFF. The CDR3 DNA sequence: TGCAGCGCCTCCTACAATGAGCAGTTCTTC.

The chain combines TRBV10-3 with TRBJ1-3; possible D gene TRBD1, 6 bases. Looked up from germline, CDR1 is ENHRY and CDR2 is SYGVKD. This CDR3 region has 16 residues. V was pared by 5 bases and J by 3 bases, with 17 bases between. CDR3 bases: TGTGCCATCAGTCCCCCGGGAGGGGGGTATGGAAACACCATATATTTT. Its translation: CAISPPGGGYGNTIYF.

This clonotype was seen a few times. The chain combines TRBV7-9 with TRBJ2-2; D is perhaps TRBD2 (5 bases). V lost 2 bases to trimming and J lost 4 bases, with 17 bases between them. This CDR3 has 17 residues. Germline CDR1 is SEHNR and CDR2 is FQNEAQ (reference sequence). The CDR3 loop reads CASSLHEGRGLTGELFF. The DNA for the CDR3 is TGTGCCAGCAGCTTACATGAAGGGAGAGGTCTCACCGGGGAGCTGTTTTTT. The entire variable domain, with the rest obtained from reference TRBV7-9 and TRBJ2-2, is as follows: DTGVSQNPRHKITKRGQNVTFRCDPISEHNRLYWYRQTLGQGPEFLTYFQNEAQLEKSRLLSDRFSAERPKGSFSTLEIQRTEQGDSAMYLCASSLHEGRGLTGELFFGEGSRLTVL.

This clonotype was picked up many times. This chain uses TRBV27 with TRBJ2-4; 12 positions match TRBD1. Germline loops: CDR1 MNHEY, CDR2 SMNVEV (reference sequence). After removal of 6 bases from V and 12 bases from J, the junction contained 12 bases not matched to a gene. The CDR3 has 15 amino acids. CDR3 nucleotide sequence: TGTGCCAGCAGCCCTCTCGGGACAGGGGGCCACAGTCAGTACTTC. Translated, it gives CASSPLGTGGHSQYF.

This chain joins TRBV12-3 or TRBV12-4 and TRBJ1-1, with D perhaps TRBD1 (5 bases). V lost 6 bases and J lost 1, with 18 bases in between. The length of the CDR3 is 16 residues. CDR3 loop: CASSQNPGGPNTEAFF. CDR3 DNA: TGTGCCAGCAGCCAAAACCCCGGGGGTCCGAACACTGAAGCTTTCTTT.

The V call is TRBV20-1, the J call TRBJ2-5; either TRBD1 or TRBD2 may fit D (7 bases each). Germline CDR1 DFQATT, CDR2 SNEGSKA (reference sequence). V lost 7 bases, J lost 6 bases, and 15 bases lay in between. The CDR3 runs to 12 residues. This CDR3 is CSGTGGGQTQYF. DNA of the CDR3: TGCAGTGGGACAGGCGGGGGTCAGACCCAGTACTTC.

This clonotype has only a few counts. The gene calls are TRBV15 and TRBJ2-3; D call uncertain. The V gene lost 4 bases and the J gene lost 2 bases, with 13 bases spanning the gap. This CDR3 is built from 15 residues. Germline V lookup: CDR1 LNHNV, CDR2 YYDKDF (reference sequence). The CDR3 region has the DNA TGTGCCACCAGCAAACGACTCCAGGACACAGATACGCAGTATTTT. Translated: CATSKRLQDTDTQYF.

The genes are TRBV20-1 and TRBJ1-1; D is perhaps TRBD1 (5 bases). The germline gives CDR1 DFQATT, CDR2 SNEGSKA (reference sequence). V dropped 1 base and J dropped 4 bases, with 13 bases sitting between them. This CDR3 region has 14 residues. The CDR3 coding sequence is TGCAGTGCTAGAGTAAACCGGGGGATCACTGAAGCTTTCTTT. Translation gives CSARVNRGITEAFF.

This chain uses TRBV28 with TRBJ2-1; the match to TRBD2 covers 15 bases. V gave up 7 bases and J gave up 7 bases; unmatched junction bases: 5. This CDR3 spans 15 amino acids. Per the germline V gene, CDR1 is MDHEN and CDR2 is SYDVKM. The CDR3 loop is CASIPGTSGGNEQFF. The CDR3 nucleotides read TGTGCCAGCATCCCAGGGACTAGCGGGGGGAATGAGCAGTTCTTC.

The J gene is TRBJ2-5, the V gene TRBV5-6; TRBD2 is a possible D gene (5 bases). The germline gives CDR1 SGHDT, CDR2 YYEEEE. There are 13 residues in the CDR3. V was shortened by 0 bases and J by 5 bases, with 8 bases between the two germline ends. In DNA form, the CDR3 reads TGTGCCAGCAGCTTGGGACTATGGGAGACCCAGTACTTC. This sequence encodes CASSLGLWETQYF.

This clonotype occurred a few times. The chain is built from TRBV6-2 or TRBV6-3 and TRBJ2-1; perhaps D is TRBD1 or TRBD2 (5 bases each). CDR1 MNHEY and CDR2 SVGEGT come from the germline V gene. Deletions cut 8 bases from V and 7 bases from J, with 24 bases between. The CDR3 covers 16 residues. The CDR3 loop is CASGTRAPWGVNEQFF. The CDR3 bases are TGTGCCAGCGGAACCAGGGCACCCTGGGGAGTAAATGAGCAGTTCTTC.

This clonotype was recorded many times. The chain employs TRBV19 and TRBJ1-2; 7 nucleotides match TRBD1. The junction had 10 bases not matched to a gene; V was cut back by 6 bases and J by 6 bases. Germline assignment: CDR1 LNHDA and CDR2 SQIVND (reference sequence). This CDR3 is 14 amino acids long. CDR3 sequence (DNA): TGTGCCAGTAGCCAAAAGGGACAGTCCGATGGCTACACCTTC. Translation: CASSQKGQSDGYTF.

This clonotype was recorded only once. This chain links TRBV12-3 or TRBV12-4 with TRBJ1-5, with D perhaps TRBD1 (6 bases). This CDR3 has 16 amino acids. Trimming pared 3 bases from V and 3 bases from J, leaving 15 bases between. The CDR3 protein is CASSFAPGHINQPQHF. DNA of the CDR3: TGTGCCAGCAGTTTCGCCCCGGGACACATCAATCAGCCCCAGCATTTT.

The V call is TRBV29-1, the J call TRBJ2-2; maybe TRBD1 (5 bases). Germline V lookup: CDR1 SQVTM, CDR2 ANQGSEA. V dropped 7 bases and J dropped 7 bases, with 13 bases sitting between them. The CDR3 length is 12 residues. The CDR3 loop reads CSAGHRGGELFF. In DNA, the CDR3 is TGCAGCGCCGGACATCGTGGCGGGGAGCTGTTTTTT.

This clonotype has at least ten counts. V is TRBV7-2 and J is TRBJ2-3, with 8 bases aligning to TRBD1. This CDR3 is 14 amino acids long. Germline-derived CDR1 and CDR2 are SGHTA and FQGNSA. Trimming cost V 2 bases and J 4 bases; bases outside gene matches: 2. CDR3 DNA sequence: TGTGCCAGCAGCTTACAGGGGGCTGCAGATACGCAGTATTTT. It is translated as CASSLQGAADTQYF.

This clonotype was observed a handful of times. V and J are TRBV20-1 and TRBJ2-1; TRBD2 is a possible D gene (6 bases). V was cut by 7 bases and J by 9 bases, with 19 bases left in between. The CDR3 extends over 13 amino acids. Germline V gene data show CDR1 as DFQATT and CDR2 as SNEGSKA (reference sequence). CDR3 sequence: CSGELAATSEQFF. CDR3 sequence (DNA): TGCAGTGGAGAACTAGCAGCTACCAGTGAGCAGTTCTTC.

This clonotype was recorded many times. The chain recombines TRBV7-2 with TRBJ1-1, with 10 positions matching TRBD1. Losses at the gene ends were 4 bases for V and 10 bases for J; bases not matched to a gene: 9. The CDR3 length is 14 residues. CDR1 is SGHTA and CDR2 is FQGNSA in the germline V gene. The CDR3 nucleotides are TGTGCCAGCAGCTACGGACAGGGGGGCTTTGGAGCTTTCTTT. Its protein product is CASSYGQGGFGAFF.